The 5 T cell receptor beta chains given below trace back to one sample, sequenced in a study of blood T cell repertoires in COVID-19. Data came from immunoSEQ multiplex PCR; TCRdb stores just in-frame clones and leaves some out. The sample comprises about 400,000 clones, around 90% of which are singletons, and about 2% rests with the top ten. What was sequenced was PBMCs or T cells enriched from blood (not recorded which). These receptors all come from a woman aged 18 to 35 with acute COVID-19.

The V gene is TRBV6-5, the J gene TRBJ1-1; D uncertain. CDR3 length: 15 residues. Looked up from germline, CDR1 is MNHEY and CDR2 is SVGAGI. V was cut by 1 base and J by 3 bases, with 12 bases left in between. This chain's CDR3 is CASSYLFGGDTEAFF. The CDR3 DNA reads TGTGCCAGCAGTTACTTGTTCGGAGGAGACACTGAAGCTTTCTTT.

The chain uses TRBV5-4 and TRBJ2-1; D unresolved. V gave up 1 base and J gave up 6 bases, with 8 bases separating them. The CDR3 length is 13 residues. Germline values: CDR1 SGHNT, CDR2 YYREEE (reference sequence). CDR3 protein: CASSLPEPNEQFF. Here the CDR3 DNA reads TGTGCCAGCAGCTTGCCAGAACCCAATGAGCAGTTCTTC.

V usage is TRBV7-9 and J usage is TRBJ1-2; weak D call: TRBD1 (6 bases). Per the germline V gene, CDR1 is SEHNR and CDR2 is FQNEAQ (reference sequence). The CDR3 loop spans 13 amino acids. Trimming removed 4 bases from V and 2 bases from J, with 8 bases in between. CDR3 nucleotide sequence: TGTGCCAGCAGCTCAGGACAGAACTATGGCTACACCTTC. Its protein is CASSSGQNYGYTF.

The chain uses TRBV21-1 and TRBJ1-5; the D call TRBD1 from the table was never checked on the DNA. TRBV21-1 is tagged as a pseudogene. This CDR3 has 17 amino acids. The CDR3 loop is CASSKILDTNSNQPQHF. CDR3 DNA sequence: TGTGCCAGCAGCAAAATCTTGGACACTAATAGCAATCAGCCCCAGCATTTT.

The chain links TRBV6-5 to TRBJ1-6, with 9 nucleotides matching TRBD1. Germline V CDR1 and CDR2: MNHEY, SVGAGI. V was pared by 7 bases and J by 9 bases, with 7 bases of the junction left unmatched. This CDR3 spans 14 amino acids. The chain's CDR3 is CASTPGQGSSPLHF. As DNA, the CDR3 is TGTGCCAGCACCCCGGGACAGGGAAGTTCACCCCTCCACTTT.